The rows below give T cell receptor beta chains drawn from one sample of a study of beta chain features in type 1 diabetes. Data came from immunoSEQ multiplex PCR; TCRdb stores just in-frame clones and leaves some out. The table shows around 40,000 clones, with around 71% occurring only once. The specimen sequenced was Tregs from blood. These receptors were taken from a woman under 30 with type 1 diabetes. CDR3s include the opening cysteine and the closing phenylalanine or tryptophan. The order of the fields is D gene, V gene, clone size, J gene, CDR3 DNA, CDR3 protein. A D gene is named only where the DNA matches it firmly. Size is stated for part of the rows, as once, few or many counts, or as a class when the clone is expanded.

>NA|TRBV28|NA|TRBJ2-1
TGTGCCAGCAGTTTGGGTGGGAGCTCCTACAATGAGCAGTTCTTC
CASSLGGSSYNEQFF
>NA|TRBV5-4|NA|TRBJ2-7
TGTGCCAGCCATCGAGGTTACGAGCAGTACTTC
CASHRGYEQYF
>NA|TRBV18|NA|TRBJ2-1
TGTGCCAGCTCACCGGTGGATAGCGGAGTCACTTACAATGAGCAGTTCTTC
CASSPVDSGVTYNEQFF
>NA|TRBV19|NA|TRBJ1-2
TGTGCCAGTAGTATGGGGCACTCCTACACCTTC
CASSMGHSYTF
>TRBD2|TRBV11-2|NA|TRBJ2-7
TGTGCCAGCAGCTCCGGACTAGATACCTACGAGCAGTACTTC
CASSSGLDTYEQYF
>NA|TRBV5-1|NA|TRBJ2-7
TGCGCCAGCAGCTCGGACTGGCCCACGAGTGTAGGACGCGAGCAGTACTTC
CASSSDWPTSVGREQYF
>TRBD2|TRBV5-4|NA|TRBJ2-2
TGTGCCAGCAGCTTTGGGGGGCTAGCGGGAGTTACCGGGGAGCTGTTTTTT
CASSFGGLAGVTGELFF
>TRBD2|TRBV28|NA|TRBJ2-4
TGTGCCAGCAGCCCCGCGACTAGCGGACTTAAAAACATTCAGTACTTC
CASSPATSGLKNIQYF
>TRBD2|TRBV9|few|TRBJ2-3
TGTGCCAGCAGCGCCCAGGCTCCGGGACTAGCGGGGGGAGGTACGCAGTATTTT
CASSAQAPGLAGGGTQYF
>NA|TRBV5-1|NA|TRBJ1-1
TGCGCCAGCAGCTCAACAAGACAGAACTGGGGCGCTGAAGCTTTCTTT
CASSSTRQNWGAEAFF
>NA|TRBV7-2|few|TRBJ2-1
TGTGCCAGCAGCCGACCTCGGGGTGAGCAGTTCTTC
CASSRPRGEQFF
>TRBD1|TRBV6-5|NA|TRBJ2-7
TGTGCCAGCAGTTCCGGACAGGGGGGCTCCTACGAGCAGTACTTC
CASSSGQGGSYEQYF
>NA|TRBV5-1|NA|TRBJ1-1
TGCGCCAGCAGCTTGGACAGGACATTGAACACTGAAGCTTTCTTT
CASSLDRTLNTEAFF
>NA|TRBV2|NA|TRBJ1-6
TGTGCCAGCAGAGGCCTTGCGGGCCCCCTCCACTTT
CASRGLAGPLHF
>NA|TRBV7-8|NA|TRBJ1-2
TGTGCCAGCAGCCCGACAGTTTTC
CASSPTVF
>NA|TRBV7-2|NA|TRBJ1-5
TGTGCCAGCAGCTTACTGACACTTAATCAGCCCCAGCATTTT
CASSLLTLNQPQHF
>TRBD1|TRBV10-3|NA|TRBJ2-1
TGTGCCATCAGTGAGTCCAGGGGGTTTTACAATGAGCAGTTCTTC
CAISESRGFYNEQFF
>NA|TRBV5-1|NA|TRBJ1-1
TGCGCCAGCAGCTTGGGCGTGAACACTGAAGCTTTCTTT
CASSLGVNTEAFF
>NA|TRBV4-3|NA|TRBJ1-2
TGCGCCAGCAGCCAAGATTTCATGGCTCGGCGGGGCTACACCTTC
CASSQDFMARRGYTF
>NA|TRBV19|few|TRBJ1-1
TGTGCCAGTAGTATGGGTCAGACTAACACTGAAGCTTTCTTT
CASSMGQTNTEAFF
>NA|TRBV5-1|NA|TRBJ1-5
TGCGCCAGCAGCCCACAAGATCCGAGCAATCAGCCCCAGCATTTT
CASSPQDPSNQPQHF
>TRBD1|TRBV6-5|NA|TRBJ2-7
TGTGCCAGCAGTTACCCTAAAGGACAGGACTCCTACGAGCAGTACTTC
CASSYPKGQDSYEQYF
>NA|TRBV25-1|NA|TRBJ2-1
TGTGCCAGCAGTGTGTGGCCAGAGCAGTTCTTC
CASSVWPEQFF
>NA|TRBV4-3|NA|TRBJ2-3
TGCGCCAGCAGCCAAGATCGAGACACAGATACGCAGTATTTT
CASSQDRDTDTQYF
>NA|TRBV7-2|NA|TRBJ2-7
TGTGCCAGCAGCTTAGGCGGGACAGTGTCGTTC
CASSLGGTVSF
>NA|TRBV9|NA|TRBJ2-1
TGTGCCAGCAGCCCCTCGGGACTGACAAATGAGCAGTTCTTC
CASSPSGLTNEQFF
>NA|TRBV7-2|NA|TRBJ2-5
TGTGCCAGCAGCTTAGATTGGCCAGAAAAAGAGACCCAGTACTTC
CASSLDWPEKETQYF
>TRBD1|TRBV4-2|NA|TRBJ1-1
TGTGCCAGCAGTCCCGGGACAGGCGGTACTGAAGCTTTCTTT
CASSPGTGGTEAFF
>NA|TRBV19|NA|TRBJ2-7
TGTGCCAGTAGAGGAGGTCGGGGGGCCTACTACGAGCAGTACTTC
CASRGGRGAYYEQYF
>TRBD2|TRBV5-4|NA|TRBJ2-3
TGTGCCAGCAGCCTCCGGACTAGCGGGAGCACAGATACGCAGTATTTT
CASSLRTSGSTDTQYF
>TRBD1|TRBV10-3|NA|TRBJ1-2
TGTGCCATCCGGGACAGGGGATTGAACTATGGCTACACCTTC
CAIRDRGLNYGYTF
>NA|TRBV6-5|NA|TRBJ1-1
TGTGCCAGCAGCTTCGACAGGTTCGCAGCTTTCTTT
CASSFDRFAAFF